This is a list of T cell receptor beta chains from one sample in a study of CD8+ T cells in alopecia areata. Data came from immunoSEQ multiplex PCR; TCRdb stores just in-frame clones and leaves some out. The profile shows tens of thousands of clones, around 71% of them singletons. The sequencing used CD8+ T cells sorted from blood, collected at week 4, from a patient treated with tofacitinib. These receptors came from a human donor with alopecia areata. The CDR3 runs from the conserved cysteine through the conserved F or W. A D gene is named only where the DNA matches it firmly. Clone size is not always given. Where it is, it says once, few, many or a class for expanded clones.

v_gene,j_gene,d_gene,abundance,CDR3aa,CDR3nt
TRBV6-9,TRBJ2-3,.,.,CASSSSTSTDTQYF,TGTGCCAGCAGTTCTAGCACTAGCACAGATACGCAGTATTTT
TRBV30,TRBJ2-1,.,.,CAWSQSGEQFF,TGTGCCTGGAGTCAAAGCGGGGAGCAGTTCTTC
TRBV5-1,TRBJ2-1,.,.,CASSTGNYEQFF,TGCGCCAGCAGCACAGGGAATTATGAGCAGTTCTTC
TRBV29-1,TRBJ1-2,.,few,CSIRNAGTDTF,TGCAGCATAAGAAATGCAGGGACCGACACCTTC
TRBV14,TRBJ2-7,.,.,CASSQVRGGEQYF,TGTGCCAGCAGCCAAGTTAGGGGTGGCGAGCAGTACTTC
TRBV6-5,TRBJ2-7,.,.,CASSYGDGVGYEQYF,TGTGCCAGCAGTTACGGGGACGGAGTAGGCTACGAGCAGTACTTC
TRBV30,TRBJ1-1,TRBD1,.,CAWSAGGSEAFF,TGTGCCTGGAGTGCAGGGGGGTCTGAAGCTTTCTTT
TRBV29-1,TRBJ1-4,.,.,CSVEANGKLFF,TGCAGCGTTGAGGCGAATGGAAAACTGTTTTTT
TRBV2,TRBJ1-2,.,.,CASKESGENYGYTF,TGTGCCAGCAAAGAGAGTGGGGAGAACTATGGCTACACCTTC
TRBV7-2,TRBJ1-5,.,.,CASSLGSVQPQHF,TGTGCCAGCAGCTTAGGTTCGGTTCAGCCCCAGCATTTT
TRBV29-1,TRBJ2-4,.,.,CSASFRQEQNIQYF,TGCAGCGCCTCATTCCGACAGGAGCAAAACATTCAGTACTTC
TRBV7-2,TRBJ2-7,.,few,CASSGVPYEQYF,TGTGCCAGCAGCGGGGTTCCCTACGAGCAGTACTTC
TRBV29-1,TRBJ2-5,.,.,CSSTGHQETQYF,TGCAGCTCCACAGGCCACCAAGAGACCCAGTACTTC
TRBV11-2,TRBJ2-3,TRBD2,few,CASSPSGGALGTQYF,TGTGCCAGCAGCCCCAGCGGGGGGGCGCTGGGTACGCAGTATTTT
TRBV7-8,TRBJ2-6,.,few,CASSLVSGANVLTF,TGTGCCAGCAGCTTAGTTTCTGGGGCCAACGTCCTGACTTTC
TRBV27,TRBJ1-5,.,.,CASSLSAGSNQPQHF,TGTGCCAGCAGTTTAAGTGCGGGTAGCAATCAGCCCCAGCATTTT
TRBV19,TRBJ1-5,TRBD1,.,CASSVTGASNQPQHF,TGTGCCAGTAGTGTGACAGGGGCTAGCAATCAGCCCCAGCATTTT
TRBV27,TRBJ2-2,TRBD2,.,CASSLSGAGDTGELFF,TGTGCCAGCAGTTTATCCGGAGCGGGGGACACCGGGGAGCTGTTTTTT